Given below is one TCR beta chain in context. Its antigen is not identified. Measured with immunoSEQ multiplex PCR; TCRdb has only the in-frame clones, and not every one. The sample consists of 150,000 to 160,000 clones, roughly 90% of them appearing once. The entry originates in a study of T cell responses to AZD1222 COVID-19 vaccine. Study observations and caveats: Possibly, clonal diversity was underestimated; donors were largely white British and included more females. Among those given AZD1222, only 5 to 7 were seropositive at baseline. Distributed over spike, vaccine-associated CD4 TCRs predominated at 160-218 and 743-854. Variant regions that are unmutated are reportedly the target of nearly half of spike-specific TCRs.

Germline loops: CDR1 LNHDA, CDR2 SQIVND (reference sequence). The germline V and J ends were trimmed by 4 bases and 4 bases, with 19 bases remaining between them. CDR3 size: 16 residues. The sequence was collected from an adult who received the AZD1222 COVID-19 vaccine. The sample in question was peripheral blood, obtained 28 days after the second AZD1222 dose. V usage is TRBV19 and J usage is TRBJ1-1, with a tentative D call TRBD1 (5 bases). The CDR3 DNA reads TGTGCCAGTAGTAGTGTAGTCGGCGGCGGGGGCACTGAAGCTTTCTTT. It specifies CASSSVVGGGGTEAFF.